This T cell receptor (beta chain) appears in the sequencing data of a study of blood T cells in healthy people across ages (dated by TCRdb to between 2014 and 2017). Looking at the study overall: In model experiments, template switching captured about one uniquely barcoded TCR beta cDNA molecule for every two T cells. The study analyzed two additional independent replicas of 1 million unique cDNA reads from the same blood draw for two donors, one aged 18 to 30 and one aged 80 or older. To avoid experimental bias, donors of different ages were randomly spread across the sequencing lanes. The donors were split into four age groups: young (average about 15 years), middle-aged (roughly 42), aged (about 62) and long-lived (roughly 77). Using deep sequencing normalized with unique cDNA molecular identifiers, the study measured how TCR beta repertoire diversity changes with age. Findings and caveats that apply to the study as a whole: Estimates of total diversity from one million sequenced T cells were regarded as lower bounds and underestimates. Observed TCR beta diversity correlated strongly with the percentage of naive T cells measured by flow cytometry. Because the CMV infection status of the donors was unknown, age-related changes in expanded clonotypes may potentially have been confounded. Bulk unsorted PBMC profiling prevented conclusive comparison of naive and antigen-experienced compartments. Observed TCR beta diversity per million T cells fell roughly linearly with age, and a significant reduction was already apparent by age around 39. Compared with the aged group, more naive CD4+ T cells, fewer expanded clones and increased TCR diversity were shown by the long-lived group, suggesting age selection.

The roughly 39 donors, aged 6 to 90 years, were systemically healthy Caucasian individuals from Russia. Around 9.7 milliliters of peripheral blood were collected from each donor into EDTA-treated Vacutainer tubes. Ficoll-Paque density-gradient centrifugation was used to isolate PBMCs, with at least 6.5 million obtained per sample. Total RNA was extracted from PBMCs with Trizol reagent, with at least 5 micrograms obtained per sample. The percentages of naive CD45RAhigh/CD27high T cells were determined by flow cytometry on a PBMC aliquot from every donor. Library method: 5' RACE. Sequencer: Illumina HiSeq 2500. A second PCR of roughly 6 to 11 cycles was performed with a sample-barcoded 5' primer and a J-beta primer mix. A template-switch 5' adaptor carrying 12 random nucleotides introduced a unique molecular identifier onto each TCR beta cDNA molecule. Each sample yielded at least 2.5 million CDR3-containing paired-end reads. First-strand cDNA was synthesized from all RNA with the Mint cDNA synthesis kit, primed by a TRBC-specific oligonucleotide. Following uracil-DNA glycosylase treatment, all cDNA underwent a first 18-cycle PCR with the universal primers M1SS and BC2_uni_R. The paper's processing steps were these. Normalization of each sample was performed by random selection of 1 million high-quality reads, each carrying a distinct molecular identifier. Instead of being binned into consensus sequences, reads that shared molecular identifiers were thrown out. MiTCR, run with a Q25 quality threshold and the strictest error-elimination algorithm, handled CDR3 identification, clonotype clustering and error correction. A nonparametric unseen species model with Euler transformation was used to estimate a lower bound on total TCR beta diversity. The public sequencing data were trimmed at Q25 with fastp and processed into clonotypes with MiXCR by TCRdb, which kept only in-frame beta chains. Each entry is one CDR3 protein sequence, shown with its most common DNA and genes. The V and J calls come from TCRdb's annotation, not from the publication. The sample includes about a million distinct CDR3 sequences, with roughly 50% observed a single time. Of the sample, 20% to 25% is held by the ten largest clones.

Comment on this clonotype: Its recognized antigen is unknown. The record has no base qualities; no much larger clone is one base away.

Material: blood. This receptor was identified in a woman aged 55-69 years in good health.

The nucleotide sequence is TGTGCCAGCAGCTTAGCGAGCAGCGGGAGGCTAAATGAGCAGTTCTTC. The resulting protein is CASSLASSGRLNEQFF. The chain was built from TRBV7-2 and TRBJ2-1; 9 central bases correspond to TRBD2. Ends trimmed: V by 0 bases, J by 7 bases; bases unmatched to a gene: 7. Looking up the germline V gene yields CDR1 SGHTA and CDR2 FQGNSA. The CDR3 sequence holds 16 residues, the cysteine and phenylalanine included. Kept here is only the CDR3 DNA, which spans 48 bases and is read in frame from base 1.